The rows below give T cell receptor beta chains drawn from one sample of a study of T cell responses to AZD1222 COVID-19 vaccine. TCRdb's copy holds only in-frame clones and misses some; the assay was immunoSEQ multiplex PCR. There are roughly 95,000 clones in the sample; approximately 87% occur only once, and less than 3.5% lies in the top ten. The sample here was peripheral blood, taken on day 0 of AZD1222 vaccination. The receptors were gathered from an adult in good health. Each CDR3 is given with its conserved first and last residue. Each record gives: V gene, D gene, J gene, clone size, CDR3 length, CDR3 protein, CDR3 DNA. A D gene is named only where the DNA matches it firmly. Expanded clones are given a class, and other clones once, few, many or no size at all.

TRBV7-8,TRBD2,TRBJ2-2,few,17,CASSLVEAGASTGELFF,TGTGCCAGCAGCTTAGTCGAAGCGGGAGCCTCTACCGGGGAGCTGTTTTTT
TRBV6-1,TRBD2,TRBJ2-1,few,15,CASSEDSGSYNEQFF,TGTGCCAGCAGTGAAGATAGCGGGAGTTACAATGAGCAGTTCTTC
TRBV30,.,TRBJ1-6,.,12,CAWSLGGSPLHF,TGTGCCTGGAGTCTTGGGGGCTCACCCCTCCACTTT
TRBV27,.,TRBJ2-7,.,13,CASSSRQVNEQYF,TGTGCCAGCAGTTCCCGACAGGTCAACGAGCAGTACTTC
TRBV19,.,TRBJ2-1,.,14,CASNRVPGANEQFF,TGTGCCAGTAACCGGGTCCCAGGGGCCAATGAGCAGTTCTTC
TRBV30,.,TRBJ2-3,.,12,CAWTKQVDTQYF,TGTGCCTGGACCAAACAAGTAGATACGCAGTATTTT
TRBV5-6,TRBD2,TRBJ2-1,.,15,CASSRTSGILSEQFF,TGTGCCAGCAGCCGGACTAGCGGGATCCTAAGTGAGCAGTTCTTC
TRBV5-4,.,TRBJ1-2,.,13,CASSLDRNYGYTF,TGTGCCAGCAGCTTAGACAGGAACTATGGCTACACCTTC
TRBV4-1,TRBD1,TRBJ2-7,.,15,CASSQDRDREYEQYF,TGCGCCAGCAGCCAAGACCGGGACAGAGAATACGAGCAGTACTTC
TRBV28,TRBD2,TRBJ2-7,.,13,CASRPGLAREQYF,TGTGCCAGCAGACCAGGACTAGCTCGCGAGCAGTACTTC
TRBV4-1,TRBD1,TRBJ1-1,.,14,CASSQGGTVAEAFF,TGCGCCAGCAGCCAGGGAGGGACAGTGGCTGAAGCTTTCTTT
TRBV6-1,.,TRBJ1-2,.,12,CASSAAYYGYTF,TGTGCCAGCAGTGCAGCTTACTATGGCTACACCTTC
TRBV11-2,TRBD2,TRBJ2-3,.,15,CASTSVALAGDTQYF,TGTGCCAGCACCTCGGTAGCGCTAGCGGGAGATACGCAGTATTTT
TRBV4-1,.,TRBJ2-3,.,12,CASSQASDTQYF,TGCGCCAGCAGCCAAGCATCAGATACGCAGTATTTT
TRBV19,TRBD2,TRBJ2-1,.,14,CASSMGGRASEQFF,TGTGCCAGTAGTATGGGAGGGAGGGCCAGTGAGCAGTTCTTC
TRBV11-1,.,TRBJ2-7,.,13,CASSLARAAEQYF,TGTGCCAGCAGCTTAGCCAGGGCGGCCGAGCAGTACTTC
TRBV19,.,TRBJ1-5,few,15,CASEYPGRINQPQHF,TGTGCCAGTGAGTACCCAGGACGGATCAATCAGCCCCAGCATTTT
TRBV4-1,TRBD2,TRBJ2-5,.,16,CASSQRSAGGRETQYF,TGCGCCAGCAGCCAAAGGTCTGCGGGAGGAAGAGAGACCCAGTACTTC
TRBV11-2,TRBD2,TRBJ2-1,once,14,CASSLRLADNEQFF,TGTGCCAGCAGCTTAAGACTAGCGGACAATGAGCAGTTCTTC
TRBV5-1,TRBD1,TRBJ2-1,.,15,CASSLEQGAYNEQFF,TGCGCCAGCAGCTTGGAGCAGGGGGCCTACAATGAGCAGTTCTTC
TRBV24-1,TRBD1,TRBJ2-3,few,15,CATSDAGQGTDTQYF,TGTGCCACCAGTGATGCGGGACAGGGTACAGATACGCAGTATTTT
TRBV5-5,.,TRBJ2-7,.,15,CASSLEWGLGYEQYF,TGTGCCAGCAGCTTGGAGTGGGGGCTCGGGTACGAGCAGTACTTC
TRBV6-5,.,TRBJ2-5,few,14,CASSPRPSGETQYF,TGTGCCAGCAGTCCCCGGCCCAGCGGGGAGACCCAGTACTTC
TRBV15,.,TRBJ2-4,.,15,CATSRDQSSVGIQYF,TGTGCCACCAGCAGAGATCAATCGAGCGTTGGGATTCAGTACTTC
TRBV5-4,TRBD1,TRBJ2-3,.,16,CASSSGQGAGRNTQYF,TGTGCCAGCAGCTCGGGACAGGGCGCCGGAAGAAATACGCAGTATTTT